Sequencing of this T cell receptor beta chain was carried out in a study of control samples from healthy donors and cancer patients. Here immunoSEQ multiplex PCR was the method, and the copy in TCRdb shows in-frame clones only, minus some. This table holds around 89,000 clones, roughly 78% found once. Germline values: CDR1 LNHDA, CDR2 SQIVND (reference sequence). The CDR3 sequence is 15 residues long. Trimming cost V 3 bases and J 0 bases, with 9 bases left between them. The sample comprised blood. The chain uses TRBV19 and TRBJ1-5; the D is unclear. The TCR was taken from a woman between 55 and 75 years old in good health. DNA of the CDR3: TGTGCCAGTAGTATTAACAGCGCTAGCAATCAGCCCCAGCATTTT. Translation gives CASSINSASNQPQHF.